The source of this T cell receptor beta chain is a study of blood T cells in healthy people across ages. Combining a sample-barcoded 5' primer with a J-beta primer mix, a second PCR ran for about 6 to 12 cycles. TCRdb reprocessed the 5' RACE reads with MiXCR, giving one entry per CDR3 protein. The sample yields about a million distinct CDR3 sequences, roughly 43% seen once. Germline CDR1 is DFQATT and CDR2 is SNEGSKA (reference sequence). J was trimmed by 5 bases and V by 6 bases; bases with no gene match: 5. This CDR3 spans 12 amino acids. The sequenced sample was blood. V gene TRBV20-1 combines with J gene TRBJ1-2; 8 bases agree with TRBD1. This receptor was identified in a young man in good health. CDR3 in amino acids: CSAGQGEYGYTF. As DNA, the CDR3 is TGCAGTGCCGGACAGGGTGAATATGGCTACACCTTC.